Listed below are T cell receptor beta chains from one sample, sequenced in a study of glioma-infiltrating T cells. Using its own MiXCR run on the multiplex PCR reads, TCRdb lists one record per CDR3 protein. The sample has approximately 90,000 distinct CDR3 sequences; about a quarter are singletons. Source material: glioma tissue, nonneoplastic brain tissue, or PBMCs (not recorded which). These receptors came from a human donor with low-grade glioma or glioblastoma, undergoing nonglioma brain surgery, or in good health (not recorded which). The CDR3 runs from the conserved cysteine through the conserved F or W. The order of the fields is clone size, J gene, D gene, V gene, CDR3 DNA, CDR3 protein. D genes are given only for firm matches. Clone size is stated in some rows and not others, as once, few, many or a class when expanded.

clone_size: many; j_call: TRBJ2-1; d_call: NA; v_call: TRBV6-1; cdr3_nt: TGTGCCAGCAGTGAAGCGGTCAAACCACCCTACAATGAGCAGTTCTTC; cdr3_aa: CASSEAVKPPYNEQFF
clone_size: few; j_call: TRBJ2-1; d_call: TRBD1; v_call: TRBV10-3; cdr3_nt: TGTGCCATCAGTGAGTCGACAGGGGATTACAATGAGCAGTTCTTC; cdr3_aa: CAISESTGDYNEQFF
clone_size: NA; j_call: TRBJ1-1; d_call: NA; v_call: TRBV11-2; cdr3_nt: TGTGCCAGCAGCTCGAGCCGGGCCTACAGAAACACTGAAGCTTTCTTT; cdr3_aa: CASSSSRAYRNTEAFF
clone_size: few; j_call: TRBJ2-3; d_call: NA; v_call: TRBV12-3/TRBV12-4; cdr3_nt: TGTGCCAGCAGGACCGGGACGATTGTCACAGATACGCAGTATTTT; cdr3_aa: CASRTGTIVTDTQYF
clone_size: many; j_call: TRBJ2-1; d_call: NA; v_call: TRBV20-1; cdr3_nt: TGCAGTGCTAGAGGTCAGAGTTACAATGAGCAGTTCTTC; cdr3_aa: CSARGQSYNEQFF
clone_size: many; j_call: TRBJ1-3; d_call: NA; v_call: TRBV27; cdr3_nt: TGTGCCAGCAGTTTACGGGGTTCCCCTGGAAACACCATATATTTT; cdr3_aa: CASSLRGSPGNTIYF
clone_size: NA; j_call: TRBJ2-7; d_call: NA; v_call: TRBV5-1; cdr3_nt: TGCGCCAGCACCCAGGACCGATCGCTCGAGCAGTACTTC; cdr3_aa: CASTQDRSLEQYF
clone_size: once; j_call: TRBJ2-5; d_call: TRBD2; v_call: TRBV15; cdr3_nt: TGTGCCACCAGCAGAGGTAGCGGGGGGCATGAGACCCAGTACTTC; cdr3_aa: CATSRGSGGHETQYF
clone_size: NA; j_call: TRBJ2-1; d_call: TRBD2; v_call: TRBV6-1; cdr3_nt: TGTGCCAGCAGCCTCCCAACGTCGGGTAAAGCGGGAACATACAATGAGCAGTTCTTC; cdr3_aa: CASSLPTSGKAGTYNEQFF
clone_size: NA; j_call: TRBJ2-1; d_call: NA; v_call: TRBV11-2; cdr3_nt: TGTGCCAGCAGCTTAGCCGCTAGTACCCGCAATGAGCAGTTCTTC; cdr3_aa: CASSLAASTRNEQFF
clone_size: NA; j_call: TRBJ2-3; d_call: TRBD2; v_call: TRBV12-3/TRBV12-4; cdr3_nt: TGTGCCAGCAGCGCTAGCGGCATCACAGATACGCAGTATTTT; cdr3_aa: CASSASGITDTQYF
clone_size: few; j_call: TRBJ1-2; d_call: NA; v_call: TRBV12-3/TRBV12-4; cdr3_nt: TGTGCCAGCAGTTTATTTCGGGGGGACTATGGCTACACCTTC; cdr3_aa: CASSLFRGDYGYTF
clone_size: NA; j_call: TRBJ2-1; d_call: TRBD1; v_call: TRBV5-1; cdr3_nt: TGCGCCAGCAGGGCTGGAGGGACAGGGGTCCTAAATTTCAATGAGCAGTTCTTC; cdr3_aa: CASRAGGTGVLNFNEQFF
clone_size: few; j_call: TRBJ2-5; d_call: TRBD2; v_call: TRBV5-4; cdr3_nt: TGTGCCAGCAGCCCAGAACTAGCGGGGTGGGGGACCCAGTACTTC; cdr3_aa: CASSPELAGWGTQYF
clone_size: many; j_call: TRBJ1-2; d_call: NA; v_call: TRBV6-1; cdr3_nt: TGTGCCAGCAGTCGTACCGGGGTTAACTATGGCTACACCTTC; cdr3_aa: CASSRTGVNYGYTF
clone_size: NA; j_call: TRBJ2-7; d_call: TRBD2; v_call: TRBV4-2; cdr3_nt: TGTGCCAGCAGCCACTTGGGACTAGCGGGAGTAGACGAGCAGTACTTC; cdr3_aa: CASSHLGLAGVDEQYF
clone_size: many; j_call: TRBJ2-7; d_call: TRBD1; v_call: TRBV20-1; cdr3_nt: TGCAGTGTTCCCCGGTGGGACAGGGACCACGAGCAGTACTTC; cdr3_aa: CSVPRWDRDHEQYF
clone_size: many; j_call: TRBJ1-1; d_call: TRBD1; v_call: TRBV5-1; cdr3_nt: TGCGCCAGCACGGACAGGGGTTTCACTGAAGCTTTCTTT; cdr3_aa: CASTDRGFTEAFF
clone_size: many; j_call: TRBJ2-5; d_call: NA; v_call: TRBV24-1; cdr3_nt: TGTGCCACCAGTGATCGTCGGGACATCCAAGAGACCCAGTACTTC; cdr3_aa: CATSDRRDIQETQYF
clone_size: NA; j_call: TRBJ2-1; d_call: NA; v_call: TRBV18; cdr3_nt: TGTGACAGCTCACCCTCTGGCGGGATTGAGCAGTTCTTC; cdr3_aa: CDSSPSGGIEQFF
clone_size: NA; j_call: TRBJ2-3; d_call: NA; v_call: TRBV18; cdr3_nt: TGTGCCAGCTCACCATCCCTCGCGAAAATCACAGATACGCAGTATTTT; cdr3_aa: CASSPSLAKITDTQYF
clone_size: many; j_call: TRBJ2-1; d_call: TRBD2; v_call: TRBV6-2/TRBV6-3; cdr3_nt: TGTGCCAGCAGTTCCGTGGCGGGGGGGCGTAATGAGCAGTTCTTC; cdr3_aa: CASSSVAGGRNEQFF
clone_size: NA; j_call: TRBJ2-1; d_call: TRBD2; v_call: TRBV29-1; cdr3_nt: TGCAGCGTTGGCCGGGTCACCCGCGGGGGTGAGCAGTTCTTC; cdr3_aa: CSVGRVTRGGEQFF